The 19 T cell receptor beta chains below all came from one sample that was sequenced in a study of post-analysis software for immune sequencing data. Unique-molecular-identifier-tagged TCR beta cDNA libraries were used. TCRdb analysed the PCR reads with MiXCR anew, one entry per CDR3 protein. The sample lists about 460,000 distinct CDR3 sequences; under 55% were seen once. Study-wide findings and caveats: When patients were compared with controls, four to six TRBV segments were more frequent, TRBV5-6, TRBV5-1 and TRBV20-1 among them.

The antigens for these receptors are not known. Source material: blood. All receptors come from a girl aged 10-17 years with multiple sclerosis.

J is TRBJ2-1 and V is TRBV7-9; D is perhaps TRBD1 (5 bases). CDR1 is SEHNR, CDR2 FQNEAQ, per germline (reference sequence). The CDR3 length is 13 residues. Trimming cost V 2 bases and J 10 bases, with 12 bases left between them. The CDR3 reads CASSLYGAEEQFF. For the CDR3, the DNA is TGTGCCAGCAGCTTATATGGGGCGGAAGAGCAGTTCTTC.

J is TRBJ1-2 and V is TRBV7-2; D not certain. In germline, CDR1 is SGHTA, CDR2 FQGNSA. The V gene lost 5 bases and the J gene lost 5 bases, with 21 bases spanning the gap. The CDR3 has 16 residues. The DNA for the CDR3 is TGTGCCAGCAGCGTCCTTTCGCGACAACCCTTGTATGGCTACACCTTC. Residues: CASSVLSRQPLYGYTF.

CDR3 residues: CASSSHVGYEQYF. As DNA, the CDR3 is TGTGCCAGCAGCTCCCATGTAGGCTACGAGCAGTACTTC. The chain recombines TRBV7-3 with TRBJ2-7; D unclear. Looked up from germline, CDR1 is SGHTA and CDR2 is FQGTGA. V dropped 4 bases and J dropped 3 bases, with 10 bases sitting between them. The CDR3 loop spans 13 amino acids.

The chain uses TRBV20-1 and TRBJ2-5; 7 nucleotides agree with TRBD1. The DNA matches TRBJ2-7 better at its end, which makes the J call doubtful. The germline V gene encodes CDR1 DFQATT and CDR2 SNEGSKA (reference sequence). The CDR3 totals 15 residues. The CDR3 sequence is CSANPRGFSIYEQYF. The CDR3 DNA follows: TGCAGTGCAAACCCCAGGGGGTTTTCCATCTACGAGCAGTACTTC.

The rearrangement links TRBV12-3 or TRBV12-4 to TRBJ2-4, with D perhaps matching TRBD2 (7 bases). This CDR3 is 15 amino acids long. Trimming pared 7 bases from V and 11 bases from J, leaving 24 bases between. CDR3 coding DNA: TGTGCCAGCAAGCCCGACGGGGGGCCGGATCAACTTCAGTACTTC. It yields the protein CASKPDGGPDQLQYF.

The V gene is TRBV7-2, the J gene TRBJ2-5; either TRBD1 or TRBD2 may fit D (7 bases each). CDR3 length: 15 residues. Germline CDR1 SGHTA, CDR2 FQGNSA. The germline V and J ends were trimmed by 5 bases and 2 bases, with 15 bases remaining between them. CDR3 residues: CASSLSGGEQETQYF. DNA of the CDR3: TGTGCCAGCAGCCTCTCAGGGGGGGAACAAGAGACCCAGTACTTC.

V usage is TRBV7-9 and J usage is TRBJ2-6; D may be TRBD2 (7 bases). Germline V CDR1 and CDR2: SEHNR, FQNEAQ (reference sequence). V shed 5 bases and J shed 4 bases, with 15 bases lying between them. CDR3 length: 16 amino acids. CDR3 sequence reads: CASSVSGGPGANVLTF. CDR3 bases: TGTGCCAGCAGCGTATCCGGGGGGCCGGGGGCCAACGTCCTGACTTTC. The full variable domain, with the rest looked up from reference TRBV7-9 and TRBJ2-6, is DTGVSQNPRHKITKRGQNVTFRCDPISEHNRLYWYRQTLGQGPEFLTYFQNEAQLEKSRLLSDRFSAERPKGSFSTLEIQRTEQGDSAMYLCASSVSGGPGANVLTFGAGSRLTVL.

This chain joins TRBV20-1 and TRBJ2-5; D assignment may be TRBD1 or TRBD2 (5 bases each). The germline V gene encodes CDR1 DFQATT and CDR2 SNEGSKA (reference sequence). This CDR3 region has 15 residues. Trimming removed 3 bases from V and 0 bases from J, with 14 bases in between. The CDR3 is CSARGQDWYQETQYF. The CDR3 region has the DNA TGCAGTGCTAGGGGGCAGGACTGGTACCAAGAGACCCAGTACTTC.

This clonotype was detected only a few times. In DNA form, the CDR3 reads TGTGCCAGCAGCTTAGGGCGGCGGGGAGGACTCACAGATACGCAGTATTTT. It specifies CASSLGRRGGLTDTQYF. This rearrangement joins TRBV7-2 to TRBJ2-3, with a possible D match to TRBD2 (6 bases). This CDR3 is built from 17 residues. Trimming cost V 1 base and J 2 bases, with 16 bases left between them. In germline, CDR1 is SGHTA, CDR2 FQGNSA.

The chain employs TRBV28 and TRBJ2-3, with 8 nucleotides matching TRBD1. The germline gives CDR1 MDHEN, CDR2 SYDVKM. The CDR3 has 15 amino acids. J gave up 3 bases and V 6 bases, and 8 bases lay outside the gene matches. The CDR3 region has the DNA TGTGCCAGCAGGAGACTCGGGACAGGAACAGATACGCAGTATTTT. Translating gives CASRRLGTGTDTQYF.

This clonotype was seen a handful of times. Written as DNA, the CDR3 is TGCGCCAGCAGCCAAGATCACTTGGGGTTTGAGGGTACGCAGTATTTT. This codes for CASSQDHLGFEGTQYF. The chain carries TRBV4-3 and TRBJ2-3, with D perhaps TRBD2 (5 bases). The CDR3 has 16 residues. Deletions cut 0 bases from V and 8 bases from J, with 18 bases between. Germline V lookup: CDR1 LGHNA, CDR2 YSLEER.

V usage is TRBV7-3 and J usage is TRBJ2-5; no clear D. Germline V gene data show CDR1 as SGHTA and CDR2 as FQGTGA. This CDR3 comprises 15 residues. The V end lost 2 bases, the J end lost 4 bases, and 14 bases lay between the germline ends. Here the CDR3 DNA reads TGTGCCAGCAGCTTACGGGCCTCGTCGGGAGAGACCCAGTACTTC. It yields the protein CASSLRASSGETQYF.

The chain has TRBV6-5 and TRBJ2-1, with 10 bases matching TRBD2. Per the germline V gene, CDR1 is MNHEY and CDR2 is SVGAGI. There are 18 residues in the CDR3. Losses at the gene ends were 0 bases for V and 0 bases for J; bases not matched to a gene: 5. This chain's CDR3 is CASSYSKSSGSSYNEQFF. The CDR3 nucleotides are TGTGCCAGCAGTTACTCGAAGTCTAGCGGGAGCTCCTACAATGAGCAGTTCTTC.

The V and J genes are TRBV7-2 and TRBJ2-7; D not certain. The CDR3 length is 14 residues. The germline V gene encodes CDR1 SGHTA and CDR2 FQGNSA. Trimming shortened V by 4 bases and J by 4 bases, and 14 bases separated the two germline ends. Here the CDR3 reads CASSSSVGRYEQYF. Written as DNA, the CDR3 is TGTGCCAGCAGCTCCAGTGTCGGAAGATACGAGCAGTACTTC.

The rearrangement joins TRBV12-3 or TRBV12-4 to TRBJ2-2, with D perhaps TRBD1 or TRBD2 (5 bases each). The V and J ends lost 10 bases and 6 bases respectively, with 12 bases between them. CDR3 size: 12 residues. The CDR3 sequence is CATRGAPGELFF. CDR3 bases: TGTGCCACGAGAGGGGCCCCCGGGGAGCTGTTTTTT.

This clonotype was observed a handful of times. The chain has TRBV28 and TRBJ2-7; TRBD2 aligns across 9 bases. With V trimmed by 5 bases and J by 4 bases, 9 bases remained unmatched. The CDR3 covers 15 residues. Germline-derived CDR1 and CDR2 are MDHEN and SYDVKM. The CDR3 here is CASSLSGSGLYEQYF. CDR3 coding DNA: TGTGCCAGCAGTCTTAGCGGGAGTGGATTGTACGAGCAGTACTTC.

This clonotype was seen a few times. The chain uses TRBV12-3 or TRBV12-4 and TRBJ1-2; D remains ambiguous. The V gene lost 5 bases and the J gene lost 5 bases, with 6 bases spanning the gap. The CDR3 is 11 amino acids. CDR3 residues: CASSPLYGYTF. The CDR3, as DNA: TGTGCCAGCAGTCCTCTGTATGGCTACACCTTC.

This clonotype was counted between two and nine times. The chain uses TRBV6-2 or TRBV6-3 and TRBJ2-7; D remains unclear. The germline V gene encodes CDR1 MNHEY and CDR2 SVGEGT. This CDR3 has 12 residues. Between the trimmed V and J ends, which lost 2 bases and 3 bases, there was a span of 5 bases. CDR3 region: CASSYRGYEQYF. CDR3 nucleotide sequence: TGTGCCAGCAGTTACCGCGGCTACGAGCAGTACTTC.

This clonotype showed up many times. A junction end diverges from the germline sequence, so it may reflect a read error. The V and J genes are TRBV10-2 and TRBJ2-5; D unresolved. In germline, CDR1 is WSHSY, CDR2 SAAADI. This CDR3 spans 12 amino acids. The chain's CDR3 is CASSVGQGTQYF. The CDR3, as DNA: TGCGCCAGCAGCGTAGGGCAAGGGACCCAGTACTTC.